This T cell receptor beta chain was identified during a study of control samples from healthy donors and cancer patients. Profiling relied on immunoSEQ multiplex PCR, and the TCRdb table lists in-frame clones only, not all of them. The sample shows roughly 76,000 clones, around 94% of them seen only once. Germline V gene data show CDR1 as SEHNR and CDR2 as FQNEAQ (reference sequence). The CDR3 contains 11 residues. V lost 0 bases and J 8 bases, leaving 2 bases between the germline ends. V gene TRBV7-9 combines with J gene TRBJ2-1; D is unclear. This TCR was recovered from a middle-aged woman in good health. Material for sequencing was blood. CDR3 in DNA: TGTGCCAGCAGCTTAGCCGATGAGCAGTTCTTC. It is translated as CASSLADEQFF.